This T cell receptor (beta chain) came from a study of cytomegalovirus exposure and HLA in healthy donors. About the study: Around 78 million unique TCR sequences came from HLA-typed donors in an early release.

Between the trimmed V and J ends, which lost 2 bases and 14 bases, there was a span of 20 bases. This CDR3 has 15 amino acids. Per the germline V gene, CDR1 is SGDLS and CDR2 is YYNGEE. Study-wide points: Immune exposure data for these donors was limited to CMV serostatus. TCR beta sequences reportedly predicted most subjects' HLA-A and HLA-B alleles accurately.

Turning to this clone: The antigen remains undetermined.

PCR was performed using 60 Vbeta and 13 Jbeta primers. The method was immunoSEQ multiplex PCR; TCRdb's version includes in-frame clones alone and lacks a portion of them. The profile shows more than 150,000 clones, about 90% of them singletons. This receptor was taken from a girl under three years old in good health and CMV-seronegative. The rearrangement joins TRBV9 to TRBJ1-6; D may be TRBD1 (5 bases). Sequences were obtained from PBMCs. The CDR3 protein is CASSVRGTFPAALHF. For the CDR3, the DNA is TGTGCCAGCAGCGTTCGGGGGACCTTTCCAGCGGCCCTCCACTTT.